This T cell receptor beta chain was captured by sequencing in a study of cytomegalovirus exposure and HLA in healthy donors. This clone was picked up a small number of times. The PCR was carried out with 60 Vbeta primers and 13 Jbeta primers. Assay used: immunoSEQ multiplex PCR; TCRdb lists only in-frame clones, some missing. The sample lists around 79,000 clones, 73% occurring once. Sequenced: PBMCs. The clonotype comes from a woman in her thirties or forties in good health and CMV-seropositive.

CDR3 in DNA: TGCGCCAGCAGCGAAACGGGACACCACTACGAGCAGTACTTC. This encodes CASSETGHHYEQYF. This sequence joins TRBV5-1 and TRBJ2-7, with TRBD1 as a possible D gene (6 bases). Germline V CDR1 and CDR2: SGHRS, YFSETQ. CDR3 length equals 14 residues. Trimming took off 4 bases at V and 3 bases at J, with 14 bases between the two ends. Complete variable domain (other parts from reference TRBV5-1 and TRBJ2-7): KAGVTQTPRYLIKTRGQQVTLSCSPISGHRSVSWYQQTPGQGLQFLFEYFSETQRNKGNFPGRFSGRQFSNSRSEMNVSTLELGDSALYLCASSETGHHYEQYFGPGTRLTVT.